This T cell receptor beta chain came from a study of T cell responses to AZD1222 COVID-19 vaccine. Here immunoSEQ multiplex PCR was the method, and the copy in TCRdb shows in-frame clones only, minus some. The sample includes more than 85,000 clones, approximately 94% of them seen just once. As to this clone: The antigen remains undetermined.

Study-level findings and limits: Across spike, vaccine-associated CD4 TCRs were found, dominant at 160-218 and 743-854.

The germline CDR1 and CDR2 sequences are SGHRS and YFSETQ. The CDR3 spans 15 residues. V was trimmed by 4 bases and J by 0 bases, leaving 14 bases between them. Sequencing was performed on peripheral blood, taken 28 days after the second AZD1222 dose. The rearrangement joins TRBV5-1 to TRBJ2-7; D may correspond to TRBD1 or TRBD2 (7 bases each). This clonotype was obtained from an adult who received the AZD1222 COVID-19 vaccine. CDR3 DNA sequence: TGCGCCAGCAGCCCCCAGGGGGGGCCCTCCTACGAGCAGTACTTC. Protein product: CASSPQGGPSYEQYF.